Listed below are T cell receptor beta chains from one sample, sequenced in a study of beta chain features in type 1 diabetes. Profiled with immunoSEQ multiplex PCR; TCRdb holds only in-frame clones, not every one. The repertoire holds about 620,000 clones, with around 16% as singletons. Sequenced sample: naive CD4+ T cells from blood. These receptors were obtained from a man aged 18 to 35 in good health. The CDR3 runs from the conserved cysteine through the conserved F or W. D genes are given only for firm matches. Clone size is stated in some rows and not others, as once, few, many or a class when expanded.

J | length | D | V | size | DNA | CDR3
TRBJ1-1 | 14 | NA | TRBV9 | few | TGTGCCAGCAGCGGTGGAGGGAGGGGTACTGAAGCTTTCTTT | CASSGGGRGTEAFF
TRBJ1-1 | 15 | TRBD1 | TRBV6-5 | NA | TGTGCCAGCAGTGCGTTCCCGGGACAGGGGACGGAAGCTTTCTTT | CASSAFPGQGTEAFF
TRBJ2-5 | 16 | TRBD2 | TRBV5-1 | few | TGCGCCAGCAGCAGACTAGCGGGGGGCCGGGAAGAGACCCAGTACTTC | CASSRLAGGREETQYF
TRBJ2-3 | 15 | TRBD2 | TRBV7-2 | few | TGTGCCAGCAGCTTAGGACTAGCGGGAGGGGGTAGAGGGTATTTT | CASSLGLAGGGRGYF
TRBJ1-2 | 15 | NA | TRBV10-2 | few | TGCGCCAGCAGTGACCCACAGGCCTTGGGGTATGGCTACACCTTC | CASSDPQALGYGYTF
TRBJ2-7 | 14 | TRBD1 | TRBV28 | NA | TGTGCCAGCAGTTTCTCCGGGACAGGGTGGGAGCAGTACTTC | CASSFSGTGWEQYF
TRBJ2-5 | 16 | TRBD2 | TRBV6-6 | few | TGTGCCAGCAGAAACCGGGACTACTACGACCAAGAGACCCAGTACTTC | CASRNRDYYDQETQYF
TRBJ1-6 | 15 | NA | TRBV7-9 | few | TGTGCCAGCAGCCCGAAACAGGGTGTCAATTCACCCCTCCACTTT | CASSPKQGVNSPLHF
TRBJ1-5 | 15 | NA | TRBV2 | NA | TGTGCCAGCAGCGGGGTCCAGGTGCTTAATCAGCCCCAGCATTTT | CASSGVQVLNQPQHF
TRBJ1-2 | 15 | NA | TRBV27 | few | TGTGCCAGCAGTCTAACCGGGGGGCTATCCTATGGCTACACCTTC | CASSLTGGLSYGYTF
TRBJ2-6 | 19 | TRBD1 | TRBV7-2 | NA | TGTGCCAGCAGTCTACACACCGGGACAGGGAATTCCGGGGCCAACGTCCTGACTTTC | CASSLHTGTGNSGANVLTF
TRBJ2-1 | 11 | NA | TRBV20-1 | few | TGCAGTGCTAGATTCTACAATGAGCAGTTCTTC | CSARFYNEQFF
TRBJ1-4 | 16 | NA | TRBV18 | NA | TGTGCCAGCTCACCACCCTGGACAGATACTAATGAAAAACTGTTTTTT | CASSPPWTDTNEKLFF
TRBJ2-7 | 13 | NA | TRBV30 | few | TGTGCCTGGACCAGGCAGGGTTCCTACGAGCAGTACTTC | CAWTRQGSYEQYF
TRBJ1-2 | 16 | TRBD1 | TRBV7-9 | NA | TGTGCCAGCAGCTTAGGTGGGACAGGAGGTAACTATGGCTACACCTTC | CASSLGGTGGNYGYTF